The rows below give T cell receptor beta chains drawn from one sample of a study of preoperative IRX-2 immunotherapy in early breast cancer. Clones were read by immunoSEQ multiplex PCR, and TCRdb kept only the in-frame ones, dropping some. Here the sample spans a few thousand clones, 55% to 70% being singletons. The source was tumor tissue, collected after IRX-2 immunotherapy. Source of these receptors: a human donor with breast cancer. Both conserved end residues are trimmed from each CDR3. The order of the fields is V gene, J gene, clone size, CDR3 protein. Not every row has a clone size; where given, it reads once, few, many or a size class.

TRBV6-8	TRBJ1-5	few	ASSSGQGGYQPQH
TRBV29-1	TRBJ2-3	-	SVGAGGADTQY
TRBV5-1	TRBJ2-2	-	ASSLGGTANTGELF
TRBV7-2	TRBJ2-2	once	ASSFTPAGELF
TRBV28	TRBJ2-3	-	ASITLAGWDADTQY
TRBV12-1	TRBJ2-1	-	ASSFRGTSAHNEQF
TRBV30	TRBJ2-1	-	AWSPPGGLGNNEQF
TRBV19	TRBJ2-6	-	ASSFKSNSGANVLT
TRBV29-1	TRBJ2-7	-	SVGPSGASSYEQY
TRBV10-1	TRBJ2-7	once	ASSPGARGYEQY
TRBV6-8	TRBJ1-3	-	ASSPRSNSGNTIY
TRBV5-1	TRBJ2-7	-	ASSLGGTGDYEQY
TRBV5-1	TRBJ2-1	-	ASSSGLAGGRFNEQF
TRBV7-7	TRBJ2-7	-	ASSGTATHYEQY
TRBV19	TRBJ1-4	-	ASSIGGAEKLF
TRBV28	TRBJ2-2	-	ASRRTSGSEAGELF
TRBV29-1	TRBJ2-2	once	SVKGTGGGTGELF
TRBV11-3	TRBJ2-7	medium-sized	ASSPYRTGSAYEQY
TRBV5-4	TRBJ1-2	-	ASRGDSPYGYT
TRBV6-8	TRBJ2-2	-	ASSSGMTGVGTGELF
TRBV28	TRBJ1-1	-	ASSPPRVGEGEAF
TRBV29-1	TRBJ1-3	-	SVEGLSSGNTIY
TRBV30	TRBJ2-7	-	AWSTLGRLPPYEQY
TRBV18	TRBJ2-7	medium-sized	ASSPGTGSPYEQY
TRBV15	TRBJ1-2	-	ATSRDRDRAYGYT
TRBV6-8	TRBJ2-2	-	ASSYLAIGELF
TRBV6-8	TRBJ2-2	once	ASSSPGYSAKAGELF
TRBV6-8	TRBJ1-1	-	ASSYSGGPGDTEAF
TRBV29-1	TRBJ2-3	-	SAVPSGRNTQY
TRBV19	TRBJ2-1	-	ASSISSSSSYNEQF
TRBV5-1	TRBJ1-2	-	ASSLGTGYDGYT
TRBV11-3	TRBJ1-4	-	ASSEVLRDTNEKLF
TRBV6-8	TRBJ2-3	-	ASNNYLAGGPDTQY
TRBV11-3	TRBJ2-3	-	ASSFGLAGGPGDTQY
TRBV28	TRBJ2-7	-	ASSRTSDSYEQY
TRBV19	TRBJ1-2	few	ASSIDGSLGGYT
TRBV15	TRBJ2-1	medium-sized	ATSKDTGTQEQF
TRBV28	TRBJ1-5	-	ASRPTGYNQPQH
TRBV10-2	TRBJ1-5	-	ASSESMRVTSNQPQH
TRBV28	TRBJ2-5	-	ASSPRTGEETQY
TRBV28	TRBJ2-6	-	ASSSTELGGANVLT
TRBV4-1	TRBJ1-4	-	ASSQDLVQREKLF
TRBV10-3	TRBJ1-1	-	AISQGRTEAF
TRBV11-3	TRBJ2-5	-	ASSWRQQGYQETQY
TRBV6-4	TRBJ1-3	-	ASSRTDSGNTIY
TRBV5-1	TRBJ2-2	medium-sized	ASSLGLGRETGELF
TRBV6-8	TRBJ1-2	-	ASSDSRAGGYT
TRBV5-1	TRBJ1-3	-	ASSRQGESGNTIY
TRBV5-1	TRBJ2-2	-	ASSHRDKNTGELF
TRBV6-8	TRBJ2-7	few	AIRPDGLYEQY
TRBV7-1	TRBJ2-3	large	ASSPPGGDTQY